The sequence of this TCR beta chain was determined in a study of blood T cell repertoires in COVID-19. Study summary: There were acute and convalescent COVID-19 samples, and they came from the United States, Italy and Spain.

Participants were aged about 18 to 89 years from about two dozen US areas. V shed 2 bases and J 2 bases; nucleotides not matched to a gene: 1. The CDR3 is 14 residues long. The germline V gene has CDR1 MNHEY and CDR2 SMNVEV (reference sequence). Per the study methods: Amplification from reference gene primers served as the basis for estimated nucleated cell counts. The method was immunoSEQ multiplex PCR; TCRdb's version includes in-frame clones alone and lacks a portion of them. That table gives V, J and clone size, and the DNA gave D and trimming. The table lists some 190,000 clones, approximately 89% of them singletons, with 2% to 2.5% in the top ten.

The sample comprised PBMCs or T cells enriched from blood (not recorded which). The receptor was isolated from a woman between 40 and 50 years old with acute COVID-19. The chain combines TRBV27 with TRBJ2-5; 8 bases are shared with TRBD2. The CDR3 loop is CASSLAGGQETQYF. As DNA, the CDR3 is TGTGCCAGCAGTTTAGCGGGAGGACAAGAGACCCAGTACTTC.